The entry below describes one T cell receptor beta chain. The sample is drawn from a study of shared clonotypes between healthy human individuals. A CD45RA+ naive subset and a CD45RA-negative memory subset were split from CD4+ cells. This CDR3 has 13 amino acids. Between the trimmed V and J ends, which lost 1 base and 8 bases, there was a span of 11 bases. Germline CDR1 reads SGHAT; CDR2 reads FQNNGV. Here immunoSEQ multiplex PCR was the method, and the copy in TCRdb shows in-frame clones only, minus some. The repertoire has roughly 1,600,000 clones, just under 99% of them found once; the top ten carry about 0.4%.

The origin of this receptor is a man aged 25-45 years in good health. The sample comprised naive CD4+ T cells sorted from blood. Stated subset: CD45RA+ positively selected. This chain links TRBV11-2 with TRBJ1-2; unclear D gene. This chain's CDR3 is CASSLVAAHGYTF. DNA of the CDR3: TGTGCCAGCAGCTTAGTGGCAGCTCACGGCTACACCTTC.